The rows below give T cell receptor beta chains drawn from one sample of a study of blood T cell repertoires in COVID-19. Sequencing used immunoSEQ multiplex PCR; TCRdb keeps in-frame clones, though not all of them. The sample has hundreds of thousands of clones; roughly 90% are singletons. Material: peripheral blood. These receptors all stem from a man aged 40-55 years with acute or convalescent COVID-19. Both conserved end residues are part of each CDR3. The D gene is left open where the match is weak. A clone size is listed for some rows: how often the clone was seen (once, few, many), or a class if it is expanded.

j_call clone_size v_call d_call cdr3_aa cdr3_nt
TRBJ1-4 - TRBV27 TRBD1 CASSPQGGVGEKLFF TGTGCCAGCAGTCCACAGGGGGGAGTTGGGGAAAAACTGTTTTTT
TRBJ1-6 - TRBV5-1 - CASSLLGDVNNSPLHF TGCGCCAGCAGCTTGCTAGGAGACGTGAATAATTCACCCCTCCACTTT
TRBJ1-2 - TRBV7-2 TRBD1 CASSLDRRLYGYTF TGTGCCAGCAGCTTGGACAGGAGGTTGTATGGCTACACCTTC
TRBJ2-3 - TRBV7-3 - CASSATRVDTQYF TGTGCCAGCAGCGCTACTAGGGTAGATACGCAGTATTTT
TRBJ2-7 - TRBV30 TRBD1 CAWRDERQGFSYEQYF TGTGCCTGGAGAGACGAACGACAGGGGTTCTCCTACGAGCAGTACTTC
TRBJ2-3 - TRBV24-1 TRBD2 CATSDPKRELYDTQYF TGTGCCACCAGTGATCCCAAGCGGGAGCTATATGATACGCAGTATTTT
TRBJ2-5 - TRBV7-9 - CASSLVQGWQETQYF TGTGCCAGCAGCTTAGTGCAGGGGTGGCAAGAGACCCAGTACTTC
TRBJ2-2 once TRBV7-3 TRBD2 CASSDLAGGFNTGELFF TGTGCCAGCAGCGATTTAGCGGGGGGCTTCAACACCGGGGAGCTGTTTTTT
TRBJ1-4 few TRBV6-6 - CASTTQGATNEKLFF TGTGCCAGCACCACACAGGGAGCAACTAATGAAAAACTGTTTTTT
TRBJ2-7 few TRBV19 - CASSPGTGGLYEQYF TGTGCCAGTAGTCCGGGGACTGGTGGCCTCTACGAGCAGTACTTC
TRBJ1-1 - TRBV14 - CASSRQEHTEAFF TGTGCCAGCAGCCGACAGGAACACACTGAAGCTTTCTTT
TRBJ1-1 - TRBV6-5 - CASSYSYQGTEAFF TGTGCCAGCAGTTACTCGTACCAGGGGACTGAAGCTTTCTTT
TRBJ1-2 - TRBV7-9 TRBD1 CASSLARGTGVERNYGYTF TGTGCCAGCAGCTTAGCGCGAGGGACAGGGGTTGAAAGGAACTATGGCTACACCTTC
TRBJ2-3 - TRBV6-5 - CASRRQGAHTDTQYF TGTGCCAGCAGGCGACAAGGGGCCCACACAGATACGCAGTATTTT
TRBJ2-5 - TRBV5-1 TRBD2 CASSHGLAGRQETQYF TGCGCCAGCAGCCACGGACTAGCGGGGCGCCAAGAGACCCAGTACTTC
TRBJ1-5 once TRBV6-5 TRBD1 CASSSKGQGYQPQHF TGTGCCAGCAGTAGCAAAGGACAGGGTTATCAGCCCCAGCATTTT
TRBJ2-5 - TRBV15 TRBD2 CATSRGPGTSGEGAQYF TGTGCCACCAGCAGGGGACCCGGGACTAGCGGGGAGGGGGCCCAGTACTTC
TRBJ2-3 - TRBV28 - CASSSTGHSTDTQYF TGTGCCAGCAGTTCCACTGGGCATAGCACAGATACGCAGTATTTT
TRBJ1-1 - TRBV28 TRBD1 CASSLRQGMIGEAFF TGTGCCAGCAGTTTACGACAGGGTATGATCGGTGAAGCTTTCTTT
TRBJ2-3 - TRBV4-3 - CASSQGGLDAQYF TGCGCCAGCAGCCAAGGAGGATTAGACGCGCAGTATTTT
TRBJ1-1 - TRBV6-2/TRBV6-3 - CASSHDTRSAFF TGTGCCAGCAGTCATGATACGAGGTCAGCTTTCTTT
TRBJ2-7 - TRBV6-5 - CASSYSPGSSYEQYF TGTGCCAGCAGTTACTCGCCGGGGAGCTCCTACGAGCAGTACTTC
TRBJ2-7 - TRBV27 - CASSSGSYEQYF TGTGCCAGCAGTTCCGGCTCCTACGAGCAGTACTTC
TRBJ1-1 - TRBV30 - CAWGVGLPKNTEAFF TGTGCCTGGGGGGTGGGGCTGCCGAAGAACACTGAAGCTTTCTTT
TRBJ2-7 - TRBV5-1 TRBD2 CASSLGPGGPGEQYF TGCGCCAGCAGCTTGGGGCCGGGAGGGCCCGGCGAGCAGTACTTC
TRBJ2-5 - TRBV3-1/TRBV3-2 - CASSTTGTSRGETQYF TGTGCCAGCAGCACAACAGGAACCTCGAGGGGGGAGACCCAGTACTTC
TRBJ1-4 - TRBV11-2 - CASSFGGIVDEKLFF TGTGCCAGCAGCTTCGGAGGGATCGTTGATGAAAAACTGTTTTTT
TRBJ2-7 - TRBV10-3 TRBD1 CAISGTGDSYEQYF TGTGCCATCAGCGGGACAGGAGACTCCTACGAGCAGTACTTC
TRBJ2-1 many TRBV6-5 - CATTRRGSSYNEQFF TGTGCCACCACTAGACGGGGGAGCTCCTACAATGAGCAGTTCTTC
TRBJ2-1 - TRBV20-1 TRBD2 CSASAASGFLNEQFF TGCAGTGCTAGTGCGGCTAGCGGGTTTCTGAATGAGCAGTTCTTC
TRBJ1-3 - TRBV3-1/TRBV3-2 - CASSQDPAGAGNTIYF TGTGCCAGCAGCCAAGACCCTGCCGGTGCTGGAAACACCATATATTTT
TRBJ2-1 - TRBV9 TRBD1 CASSGRDRGFYEQFF TGTGCCAGCAGCGGCCGGGACAGGGGTTTTTATGAGCAGTTCTTC